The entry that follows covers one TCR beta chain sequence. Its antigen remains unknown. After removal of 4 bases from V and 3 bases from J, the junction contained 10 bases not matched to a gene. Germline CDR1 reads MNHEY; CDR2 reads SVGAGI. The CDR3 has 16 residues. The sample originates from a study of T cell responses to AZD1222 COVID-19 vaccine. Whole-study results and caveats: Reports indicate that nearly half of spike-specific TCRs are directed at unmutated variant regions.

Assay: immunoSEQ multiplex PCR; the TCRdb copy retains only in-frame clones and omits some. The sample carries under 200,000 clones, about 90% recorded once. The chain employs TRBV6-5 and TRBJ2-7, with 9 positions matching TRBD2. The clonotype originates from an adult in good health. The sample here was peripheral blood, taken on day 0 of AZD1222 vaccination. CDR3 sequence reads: CASSSPLKRGVYEQYF. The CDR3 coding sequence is TGTGCCAGCAGTTCCCCTCTCAAGCGGGGGGTCTACGAGCAGTACTTC.